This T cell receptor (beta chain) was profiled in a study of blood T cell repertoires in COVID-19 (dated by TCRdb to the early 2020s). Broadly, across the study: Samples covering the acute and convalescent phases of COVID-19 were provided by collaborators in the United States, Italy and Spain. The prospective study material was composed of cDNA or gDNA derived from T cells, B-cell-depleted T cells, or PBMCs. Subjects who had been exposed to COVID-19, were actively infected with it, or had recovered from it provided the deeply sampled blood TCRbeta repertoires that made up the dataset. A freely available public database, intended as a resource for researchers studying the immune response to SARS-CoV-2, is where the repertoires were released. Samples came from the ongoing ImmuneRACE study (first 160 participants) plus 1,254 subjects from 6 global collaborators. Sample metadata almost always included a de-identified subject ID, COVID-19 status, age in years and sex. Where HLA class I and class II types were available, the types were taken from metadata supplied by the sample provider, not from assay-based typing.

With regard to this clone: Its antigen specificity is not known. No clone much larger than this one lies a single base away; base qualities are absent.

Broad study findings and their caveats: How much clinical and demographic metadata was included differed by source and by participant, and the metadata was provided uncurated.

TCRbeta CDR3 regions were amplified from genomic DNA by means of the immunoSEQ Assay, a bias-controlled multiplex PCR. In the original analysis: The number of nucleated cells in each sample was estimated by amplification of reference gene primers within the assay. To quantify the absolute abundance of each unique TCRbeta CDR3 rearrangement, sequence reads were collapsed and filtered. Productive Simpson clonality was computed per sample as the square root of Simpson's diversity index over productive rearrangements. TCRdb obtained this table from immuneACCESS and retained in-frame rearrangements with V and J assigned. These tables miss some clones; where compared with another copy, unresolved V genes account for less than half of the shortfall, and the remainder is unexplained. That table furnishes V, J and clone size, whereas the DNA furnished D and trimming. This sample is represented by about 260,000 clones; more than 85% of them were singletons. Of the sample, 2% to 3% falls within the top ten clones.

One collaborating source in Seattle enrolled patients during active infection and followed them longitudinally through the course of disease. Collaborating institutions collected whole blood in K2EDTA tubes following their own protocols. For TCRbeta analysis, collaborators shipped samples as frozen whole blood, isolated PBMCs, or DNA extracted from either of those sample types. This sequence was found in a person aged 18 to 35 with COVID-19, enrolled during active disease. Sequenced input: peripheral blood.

The CDR3 protein: CASIGEGDSPLHF. The sequence in DNA is TGTGCCAGCATAGGGGAGGGGGATTCACCCCTCCACTTT. In this chain, TRBV25-1 is recombined with TRBJ1-6; TRBD1 is possibly the D segment (6 matching bases). Taken from the germline V gene, the CDR1 and CDR2 loops are MGHDK and SYGVNS. At the junction V is shortened by 7 bases and J by 8 bases, with 12 bases in between. The CDR3 spans 13 residues, from the cysteine through the phenylalanine. The CDR3 DNA has 39 bases and is translated from base 1.